This T cell receptor (beta chain) derives from a study of cytomegalovirus exposure and HLA in healthy donors. Both 60 Vbeta primers and 13 Jbeta primers went into the PCR. Generated by immunoSEQ multiplex PCR, the TCRdb table keeps only in-frame clones and is missing some. The profile covers roughly 110,000 clones, with roughly 80% appearing a single time and 22% taken by the ten largest. V was clipped by 5 bases and J by 5 bases; unmatched bases: 8. This CDR3 spans 14 amino acids. CDR1 is SEHNR, CDR2 FQNEAQ, per germline (reference sequence). Study-level points and caveats: Confirmation in vitro established that a few CMV-associated chains were specific for CMV antigens. Cytomegalovirus association was assigned to around 150 TCR beta chains.

On this clone: Its specificity is unknown.

J is TRBJ2-5 and V is TRBV7-9, with 7 positions matching TRBD1. This TCR was sampled from a man aged 25 to 40 in good health and CMV-seropositive. The sample consisted of PBMCs. As DNA, the CDR3 is TGTGCCAGCAGCCCGGACAGGTTTCGGGAGACCCAGTACTTC. Its translation: CASSPDRFRETQYF.